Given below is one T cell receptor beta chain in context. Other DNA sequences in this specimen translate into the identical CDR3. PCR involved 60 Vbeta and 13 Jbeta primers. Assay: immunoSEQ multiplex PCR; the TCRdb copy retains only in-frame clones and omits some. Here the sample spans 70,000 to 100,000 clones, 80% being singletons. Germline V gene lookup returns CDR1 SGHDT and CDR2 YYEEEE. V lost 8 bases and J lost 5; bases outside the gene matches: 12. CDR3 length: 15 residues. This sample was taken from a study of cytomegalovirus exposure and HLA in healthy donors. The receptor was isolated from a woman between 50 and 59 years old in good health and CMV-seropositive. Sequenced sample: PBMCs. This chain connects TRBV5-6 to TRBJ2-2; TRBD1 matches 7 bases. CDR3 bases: TGTGCCAGTAGCGACGGAAACAGGGGAACCGGGGAGCTGTTTTTT. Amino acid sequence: CASSDGNRGTGELFF. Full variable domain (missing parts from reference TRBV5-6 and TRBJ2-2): DAGVTQSPTHLIKTRGQQVTLRCSPKSGHDTVSWYQQALGQGPQFIFQYYEEEERQRGNFPDRFSGHQFPNYSSELNVNALLLGDSALYLCASSDGNRGTGELFFGEGSRLTVL.